The sequence of this T cell receptor beta chain was determined in a study of cytomegalovirus exposure and HLA in healthy donors. Use of 60 Vbeta and 13 Jbeta primers characterized the PCR. Sequenced by immunoSEQ multiplex PCR; TCRdb stores in-frame clones only, minus some. The sample has 40,000 to 50,000 clones. The trim removed 4 bases at V and 7 bases at J, leaving 6 bases unmatched. This CDR3 has 14 residues. Germline values: CDR1 SGHRS, CDR2 YFSETQ. V is TRBV5-1 and J is TRBJ2-7; 12 bases align to TRBD1. The sample taken for sequencing was PBMCs. This clonotype originated in a woman in her thirties or forties in good health and CMV-seronegative. Here the CDR3 DNA reads TGCGCCAGCAGCGGGGGACAGGGGGCCAATGAGCAGTACTTC. Encoded protein: CASSGGQGANEQYF.